The source of this TCR beta chain is a study of identical twins. The study's findings and limits: The models systematically underestimated how much out-of-frame TCR alpha was shared in monozygotic twins.

In this sample, this clonotype turned up a few times. Its antigen remains unidentified. Germline loops: CDR1 MNHEY, CDR2 SVGEGT. The CDR3 contains 16 residues. Trimming removed 5 bases from V and 7 bases from J, with 22 bases in between. Via MiXCR, TCRdb re-called the 5' RACE reads, giving one row per CDR3 protein. The sample consists of some 730,000 distinct CDR3 sequences, 15% to 20% of them appearing once. This sample was also put to use in a study of T cells expressing NK-cell markers. Per that paper: One of eight sequenced donors was HCMV-seronegative; the other seven were seropositive. A few of the donors also had these clonotypes leading their CD3+CD56-NKG2C+ fraction. HCMV specificity of expanded NKG2C+ T cell clones remained unclear.

The sample was PBMCs. The genes are TRBV6-2 or TRBV6-3 and TRBJ2-3; D remains ambiguous. This clonotype originated in a woman aged 18-30 years in good health. The CDR3 loop reads CASSPTTSALPYTQYF. DNA for the CDR3: TGTGCCAGCAGTCCAACCACGTCAGCTTTGCCATATACGCAGTATTTT.